Included here is one T cell receptor beta chain sequence, with context. It lacks a known antigen. Base quality data are lacking; no much larger clone is found one base away. Another Seattle source contributed samples from volunteer blood donors who had recovered from COVID-19. Each collaborating institution followed its own protocols to collect whole blood in K2EDTA tubes. For TCRbeta analysis, collaborators shipped samples in one of three forms: frozen whole blood, isolated PBMCs, or DNA extracted from either of those sample types. This specimen comes from a study of blood T cell repertoires in COVID-19 (dated by TCRdb to 2020 to 2021). Some background on the complete study: The collaborator samples originated in the United States, Italy and Spain and spanned the acute and convalescent phases of COVID-19. The dataset comprised deeply sampled blood TCRbeta repertoires from subjects exposed to, actively infected with, or recovered from COVID-19. The prospective study material was composed of cDNA or gDNA derived from T cells, B-cell-depleted T cells, or PBMCs. Samples were obtained from the ongoing ImmuneRACE study (first 160 participants) and from some 1,300 subjects provided by 6 global collaborators. Where available, HLA class I and class II types were obtained from metadata supplied by the sample provider rather than from assay-based typing. Sample metadata almost always included a de-identified subject ID, COVID-19 status, age in years and sex. The repertoires were made available in a free public database intended to serve as a resource for research on the immune response to SARS-CoV-2. General conclusions and limits of the study: The quantity of clinical and demographic metadata differed by source and by participant and was supplied without curation.

The immunoSEQ Assay, a bias-controlled multiplex PCR, was used to amplify TCRbeta CDR3 regions from genomic DNA. As for the authors' bioinformatics: Within the assay, amplification of reference gene primers was used to estimate how many nucleated cells each sample contained. To quantify the absolute abundance of each unique TCRbeta CDR3 rearrangement, sequence reads were collapsed and filtered. For each sample, productive Simpson clonality was calculated as the square root of Simpson's diversity index across productive rearrangements. TCRdb holds this immuneACCESS table with in-frame rearrangements only. Some clones are missing; in checked studies, unresolved V genes explain under half, and the rest has no known cause. V, J and clone size are taken as reported in that table, and D and trimming were inferred from the DNA itself. The sample table holds 200,000 to 300,000 clones, of which about 90% were seen once. Over 3% of the sample lies in the top ten.

CDR1 SNHLY and CDR2 FYNNEI were looked up in the germline V gene. V ends up 3 bases short and J 8 bases short, with an unmatched junction base count of 8. Spanning cysteine to phenylalanine, the CDR3 consists of 14 amino acids. Just CDR3 DNA is preserved here, 42 bases in frame from base 1. Source material: peripheral blood. The sequence joins TRBV2 to TRBJ1-2; a stretch of 8 junction bases matches TRBD1. The origin of this receptor is a woman in her thirties who had recovered from COVID-19. The DNA sequence is as follows: TGTGCCAGCAGTGAGAGGGGCAGGGGGCCCGGCTACACCTTC. It translates to CASSERGRGPGYTF. The full variable domain, completed from the reference TRBV2 and TRBJ1-2 proteins outside the CDR3, reads EPEVTQTPSHQVTQMGQEVILRCVPISNHLYFYWYRQILGQKVEFLVSFYNNEISEKSEIFDDQFSVERPDGSNFTLKIRSTKLEDSAMYFCASSERGRGPGYTFGSGTRLTVV.